Listed below are T cell receptor beta chains from one sample, sequenced in a study of metastatic and nonmetastatic thyroid tumors. MiXCR was used by TCRdb to re-call the PCR reads. This table has 30,000 to 45,000 clones, roughly 28% appearing once. Sequenced: blood. The origin of the receptors is a male donor with papillary thyroid cancer or a benign thyroid nodule (not recorded which). Some clones in this sample may be carry-over from other donors' samples. Both conserved end residues are part of each CDR3. The D gene is left open where the match is weak. Size is omitted from some rows. Given values are once, few, many or a class for expanded clones.

many	NA	15	TRBV28	TRBJ1-4	CASSSGWTSNEKLFF	TGTGCCAGCAGTAGCGGTTGGACAAGTAATGAAAAACTGTTTTTT
few	TRBD1	14	TRBV25-1	TRBJ2-7	CASSEGQGVFEQYF	TGTGCCAGCAGTGAGGGACAGGGAGTATTCGAGCAGTACTTC
few	TRBD2	16	TRBV6-1	TRBJ2-7	CASSEGLAGGPKEQYF	TGTGCCAGCAGTGAAGGACTAGCGGGAGGGCCTAAAGAGCAGTACTTC
NA	NA	15	TRBV20-1	TRBJ2-1	CSARRGRLDGSEQFF	TGCAGTGCTAGAAGGGGGCGCCTCGACGGGAGTGAGCAGTTCTTC
large	TRBD1	15	TRBV6-1	TRBJ2-5	CASSEATGGQETQYF	TGTGCCAGCAGTGAAGCGACAGGGGGCCAAGAGACCCAGTACTTC
NA	TRBD2	18	TRBV20-1	TRBJ2-7	CSATNPVGAGGRLREQYF	TGCAGTGCAACCAACCCCGTGGGGGCGGGAGGGAGGCTTCGCGAGCAGTACTTC
NA	NA	15	TRBV2	TRBJ2-3	CASRDSVLSTDTQYF	TGTGCCAGCAGGGACAGTGTTCTTAGCACAGATACGCAGTATTTT
NA	TRBD2	19	TRBV28	TRBJ2-3	CASSSGTSGTGTPTDTQYF	TGTGCCAGCAGTTCCGGGACTAGCGGGACAGGCACCCCCACAGATACGCAGTATTTT
NA	NA	13	TRBV13	TRBJ1-2	CASSSIALDGYTF	TGTGCCAGCAGCTCCATAGCCTTGGATGGCTACACCTTC
NA	NA	16	TRBV4-3	TRBJ2-1	CASSQEGRGGYNEQFF	TGCGCCAGCAGCCAAGAAGGCAGGGGGGGATACAATGAGCAGTTCTTC
medium-sized	TRBD2	17	TRBV7-3	TRBJ2-1	CASSLMTSGGSYNEQFF	TGTGCCAGCAGCTTAATGACTAGCGGAGGCTCCTACAATGAGCAGTTCTTC
NA	NA	13	TRBV7-8	TRBJ2-5	CASSSNRAETQYF	TGTGCCAGCAGCTCAAACAGGGCGGAGACCCAGTACTTC
few	NA	14	TRBV6-4	TRBJ1-6	CASSKDGYNSPLHF	TGTGCCAGCAGTAAGGACGGGTACAATTCACCCCTCCACTTT
NA	TRBD1	15	TRBV6-1	TRBJ1-1	CASSPRTGPNTEASF	TGTGCCAGCAGCCCAAGGACAGGGCCGAACACTGAAGCTTCCTTT
medium-sized	TRBD2	20	TRBV5-1	TRBJ2-2	CASSLGLAGGPRANTGELFF	TGCGCCAGCAGCTTGGGTCTAGCGGGAGGGCCAAGAGCTAACACCGGGGAGCTGTTTTTT
NA	NA	13	TRBV4-1	TRBJ2-7	CASSPGSTYEQYF	TGCGCCAGCAGCCCTGGGTCCACCTACGAGCAGTACTTC
few	NA	11	TRBV27	TRBJ2-5	CASSFGRTQYF	TGTGCCAGCAGTTTTGGTCGGACCCAGTACTTC
few	NA	13	TRBV10-3	TRBJ2-1	CASSGLSSNEQFF	TGTGCCTCATCTGGACTCTCCTCCAATGAGCAGTTCTTC
many	NA	15	TRBV15	TRBJ1-2	CATSRATRDDYGYTF	TGTGCCACCAGCAGAGCGACCAGGGATGACTATGGCTACACCTTC
NA	NA	15	TRBV11-2	TRBJ1-1	CASSLKGLGNTEAFF	TGTGCCAGCAGCTTAAAAGGGTTGGGGAACACTGAAGCTTTCTTT
NA	NA	13	TRBV20-1	TRBJ2-3	CSVVKGSTDTQYF	TGCAGTGTCGTTAAGGGCAGCACAGATACGCAGTATTTT
NA	TRBD2	15	TRBV11-3	TRBJ2-2	CASSVSGMNTGELFF	TGTGCCAGCAGCGTTAGCGGGATGAACACCGGGGAGCTGTTTTTT
medium-sized	NA	14	TRBV28	TRBJ2-7	CASSLGQLNYEQYF	TGTGCCAGCAGTTTAGGACAGCTCAACTACGAGCAGTACTTC
NA	NA	12	TRBV18	TRBJ2-7	CASSPAAYEQYF	TGTGCCAGCTCACCCGCCGCCTACGAGCAGTACTTC
NA	NA	12	TRBV7-9	TRBJ2-7	CASSSPMGEQYF	TGTGCCAGCAGCTCCCCAATGGGAGAGCAGTACTTC
medium-sized	NA	11	TRBV6-1	TRBJ2-5	CASSGWETQYF	TGTGCCAGCAGCGGGTGGGAGACCCAGTACTTC